The TCR beta chain described here comes from a study of cytomegalovirus exposure and HLA in healthy donors. Points from the study as a whole: The study put 150 to 200 TCR beta chains on its list as cytomegalovirus-associated. In a later analysis, HLA-associated TCR beta chains were more clonally expanded than equally common others.

To note about this clone: What it recognizes is unknown.

CDR1 is SSHAT and CDR2 is FNYEAQ in the germline V gene (reference sequence). The ends were cut back, 2 bases at V and 2 bases at J, with 21 bases in the middle. The CDR3 loop spans 18 amino acids. With 60 Vbeta and 13 Jbeta primers, the PCR was carried out. This table comes from immunoSEQ multiplex PCR, and its TCRdb copy is limited to in-frame clones, with some not included. The sample consists of about 100,000 clones, 65% to 85% of them appearing once. This receptor was obtained from a man aged 18 to 30 in good health and CMV-seronegative. Sequenced input: PBMCs. This rearrangement joins TRBV7-7 to TRBJ2-5, with TRBD2 as a possible D gene (7 bases). The CDR3 nucleotides are TGTGCCAGCAGCTTAAGGGTCCGGGGGGCCCCTCATCAAGAGACCCAGTACTTC. This codes for CASSLRVRGAPHQETQYF.